The T cell receptor beta chain under discussion was sequenced for a study of cytomegalovirus exposure and HLA in healthy donors. Vbeta (60) and Jbeta (13) primers were used in the PCR. Repertoires were generated with immunoSEQ multiplex PCR, while TCRdb's copy carries only in-frame clones and drops some. The sample carries around 170,000 clones, around 72% recorded once. For this clone: Its antigen is currently unknown.

Findings and caveats of the study: A later analysis linked some 17,000 TCR beta sequences to HLA alleles at 0.05 false discovery rate.

This CDR3 comprises 13 residues. The V end lost 6 bases, the J end lost 8 bases, and 14 bases lay between the germline ends. Germline-derived CDR1 and CDR2 are MNHNS and SASEGT. Sequenced material: PBMCs. This rearrangement joins TRBV6-1 to TRBJ1-5, with D tentatively TRBD1 (6 bases). The clonotype was recovered from a woman aged 40 to 50 in good health and CMV-seropositive. As DNA, the CDR3 is TGTGCCAGCAGGCCTACAGGGATTGAGCCCCAGCATTTT. As protein: CASRPTGIEPQHF.